One sample yielded the 7 T cell receptor beta chains listed below, sequenced in a study of technical replicates of blood from a few donors. The repertoire was sequenced with immunoSEQ multiplex PCR; TCRdb's copy has only in-frame clones and lacks some. This table has some 77,000 clones, roughly 91% appearing once. The sample taken for sequencing was T cells isolated from PBMCs. These receptors were collected from a human donor in good health.

The chain employs TRBV5-6 and TRBJ1-2; TRBD1 might be the D (6 bases). Deletions cut 0 bases from V and 8 bases from J, with 14 bases between. CDR3 length: 14 residues. From germline, CDR1 is SGHDT and CDR2 YYEEEE. The DNA for the CDR3 is TGTGCCAGCAGCTTGGGGCAGGGGCACGACGGCTACACCTTC. Translating gives CASSLGQGHDGYTF.

The CDR3 DNA is TGTGCTAGTGGTTTGGCAGGGACTAGCGGGAGCCATGAGCAGTTCTTC. Translating gives CASGLAGTSGSHEQFF. J is TRBJ2-1 and V is TRBV12-5, with 14 positions matching TRBD2. V shed 1 base and J 8 bases; nucleotides not matched to a gene: 4. The CDR3 runs to 16 residues. CDR1 is LGHNT and CDR2 is FRNRAP in the germline V gene.

This chain uses TRBV28 with TRBJ1-1; TRBD1 aligns across 7 bases. Germline trimming cut 7 bases from V and 5 bases from J; bases unmatched to any gene: 13. CDR3 length: 15 amino acids. Germline CDR1 MDHEN, CDR2 SYDVKM. The CDR3 spells CASIYSNRGGTEAFF. CDR3 bases: TGTGCCAGCATATATTCGAACAGGGGAGGAACTGAAGCTTTCTTT.

V gene TRBV6-4 combines with J gene TRBJ2-1, with 11 bases matching TRBD2. Trimming cost V 3 bases and J 8 bases; bases outside gene matches: 3. CDR1 is MRHNA, CDR2 SNTAGT, per germline. This CDR3 is built from 14 residues. In DNA form, the CDR3 reads TGTGCCAGCAGTGAACTAGCGGGAGTCGATGAGCAGTTCTTC. Its translation is CASSELAGVDEQFF.

This clone appeared once. This rearrangement joins TRBV6-5 to TRBJ1-2; 7 nucleotides align to TRBD1. V shed 6 bases, J shed 2 bases, and the junction held 6 bases outside the gene matches. The CDR3 length is 14 residues. Germline V gene lookup returns CDR1 MNHEY and CDR2 SVGAGI. This CDR3 is CASSLLTGNYGYTF. The CDR3 nucleotides are TGTGCCAGCAGCCTACTGACAGGGAACTATGGCTACACCTTC.

V is TRBV9 and J is TRBJ2-1; D is unresolved. Trimming left V 0 bases short and J 8 bases short, with 15 bases between. The germline CDR1 and CDR2 sequences are SGDLS and YYNGEE. The CDR3 runs 15 residues. The CDR3 sequence: CASSVDYTWVYEQFF. The DNA for the CDR3 is TGTGCCAGCAGCGTAGACTACACTTGGGTCTATGAGCAGTTCTTC.

The rearrangement links TRBV6-1 to TRBJ1-5; 8 nucleotides agree with TRBD1. Germline values: CDR1 MNHNS, CDR2 SASEGT. The ends lost 8 bases at V and 3 bases at J; junction bases unmatched: 6. This CDR3 has 14 amino acids. The CDR3 DNA follows: TGTGCCAGCTCCGGGACAGGCTACAATCAGCCCCAGCATTTT. Translating gives CASSGTGYNQPQHF.